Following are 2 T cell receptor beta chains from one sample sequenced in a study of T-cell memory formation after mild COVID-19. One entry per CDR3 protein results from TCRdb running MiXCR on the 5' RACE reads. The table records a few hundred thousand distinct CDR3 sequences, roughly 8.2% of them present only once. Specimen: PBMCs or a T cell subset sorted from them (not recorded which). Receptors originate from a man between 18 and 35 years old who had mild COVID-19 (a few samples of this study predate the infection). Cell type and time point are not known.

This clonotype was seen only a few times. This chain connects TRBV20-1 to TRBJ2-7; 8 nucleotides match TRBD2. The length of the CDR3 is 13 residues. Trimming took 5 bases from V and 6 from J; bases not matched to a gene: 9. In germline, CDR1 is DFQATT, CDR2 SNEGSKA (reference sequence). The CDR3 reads CSALSGLAPEQYF. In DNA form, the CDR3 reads TGCAGTGCTCTTTCTGGACTAGCACCCGAGCAGTACTTC.

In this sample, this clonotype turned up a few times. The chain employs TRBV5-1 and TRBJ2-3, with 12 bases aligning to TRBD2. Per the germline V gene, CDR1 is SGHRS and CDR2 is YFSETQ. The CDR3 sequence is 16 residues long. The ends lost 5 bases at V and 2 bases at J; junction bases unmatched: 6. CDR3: CASRSTSGGFTDTQYF. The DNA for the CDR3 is TGCGCCAGCAGGTCGACTAGCGGGGGATTCACAGATACGCAGTATTTT.